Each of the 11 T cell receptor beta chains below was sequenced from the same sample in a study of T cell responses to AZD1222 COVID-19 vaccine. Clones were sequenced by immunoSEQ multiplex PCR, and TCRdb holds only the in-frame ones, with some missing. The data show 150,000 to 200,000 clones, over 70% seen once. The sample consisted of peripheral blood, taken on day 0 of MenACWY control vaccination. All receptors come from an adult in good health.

For the CDR3, the DNA is TGCGCCAGCAGCCAAGACGACAGGGGCCTTCTAAACTATGGCTACACCTTC. Translating gives CASSQDDRGLLNYGYTF. J is TRBJ1-2 and V is TRBV4-1; 8 positions agree with TRBD1. The length of the CDR3 is 17 residues. In germline, CDR1 is MGHRA, CDR2 YSYEKL. V lost 0 bases and J lost 2; bases outside the gene matches: 8.

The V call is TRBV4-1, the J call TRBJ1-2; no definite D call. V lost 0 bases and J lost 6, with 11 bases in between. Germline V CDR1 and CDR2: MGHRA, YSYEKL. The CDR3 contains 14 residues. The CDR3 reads CASSQDSPADGYTF. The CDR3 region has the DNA TGCGCCAGCAGCCAAGATTCCCCGGCCGATGGCTACACCTTC.

The CDR3 region is CASSLGQAQPQHF. In DNA form, the CDR3 reads TGTGCCAGCAGTTTAGGACAGGCCCAGCCCCAGCATTTT. The rearrangement joins TRBV12-3 or TRBV12-4 to TRBJ1-5, with TRBD1 as a possible D gene (6 bases). Trimming cost V 1 base and J 7 bases, with 8 bases left between them. The CDR3 has 13 residues.

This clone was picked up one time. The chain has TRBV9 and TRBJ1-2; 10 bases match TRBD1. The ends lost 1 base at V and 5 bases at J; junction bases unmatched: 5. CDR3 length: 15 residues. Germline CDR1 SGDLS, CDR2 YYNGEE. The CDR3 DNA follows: TGTGCCAGCAGCGTAAGCGGACAGGGGGAATATGGCTACACCTTC. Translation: CASSVSGQGEYGYTF.

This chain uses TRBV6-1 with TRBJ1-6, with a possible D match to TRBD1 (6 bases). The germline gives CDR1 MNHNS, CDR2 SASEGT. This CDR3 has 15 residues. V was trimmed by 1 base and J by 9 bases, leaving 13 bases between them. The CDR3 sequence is CASSEVGGQSSPLHF. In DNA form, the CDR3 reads TGTGCCAGCAGTGAAGTAGGGGGGCAGAGTTCACCCCTCCACTTT.

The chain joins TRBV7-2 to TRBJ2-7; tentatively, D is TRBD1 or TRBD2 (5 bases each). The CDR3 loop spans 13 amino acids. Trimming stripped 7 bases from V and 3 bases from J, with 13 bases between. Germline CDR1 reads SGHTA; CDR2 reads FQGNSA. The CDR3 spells CASNLGTDYEQYF. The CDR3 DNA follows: TGTGCCAGCAACTTGGGGACGGACTACGAGCAGTACTTC.

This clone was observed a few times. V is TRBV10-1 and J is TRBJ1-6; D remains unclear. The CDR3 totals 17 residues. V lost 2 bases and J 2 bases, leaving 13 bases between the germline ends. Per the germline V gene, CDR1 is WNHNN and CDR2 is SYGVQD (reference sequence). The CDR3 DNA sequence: TGCGCCAGCAGTGAGAGGGTTAGACTTACCTATAATTCACCCCTCCACTTT. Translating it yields CASSERVRLTYNSPLHF.

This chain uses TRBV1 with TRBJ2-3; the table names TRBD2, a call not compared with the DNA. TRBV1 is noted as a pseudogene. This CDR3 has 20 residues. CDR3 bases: TGCACCAGCAGCCAAAAGCACACTAGCGGGGGGGCCAGAGGAACAGATACGCAGTATTTT. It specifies CTSSQKHTSGGARGTDTQYF.

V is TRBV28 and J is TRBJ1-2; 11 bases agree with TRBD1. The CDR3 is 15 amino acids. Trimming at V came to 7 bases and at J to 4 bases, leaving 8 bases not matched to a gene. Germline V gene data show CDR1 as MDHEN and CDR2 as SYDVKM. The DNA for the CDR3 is TGTGCCAGCACCTGGACAGGGGGCAATCTCTATGGCTACACCTTC. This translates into CASTWTGGNLYGYTF.

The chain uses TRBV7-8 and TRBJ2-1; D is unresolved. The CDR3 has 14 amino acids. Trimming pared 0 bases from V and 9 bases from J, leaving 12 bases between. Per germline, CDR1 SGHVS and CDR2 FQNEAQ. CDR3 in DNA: TGTGCCAGCAGCTTAGCGGGCCACCTGACTGAGCAGTTCTTC. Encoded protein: CASSLAGHLTEQFF.

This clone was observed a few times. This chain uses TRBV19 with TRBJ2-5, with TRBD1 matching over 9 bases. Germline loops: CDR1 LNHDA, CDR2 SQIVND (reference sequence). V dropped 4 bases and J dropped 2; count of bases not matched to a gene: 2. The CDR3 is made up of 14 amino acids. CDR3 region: CASSSDRGQETQYF. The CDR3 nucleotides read TGTGCCAGTAGTAGTGACAGGGGGCAAGAGACCCAGTACTTC.